The entry that follows covers one T cell receptor beta chain sequence. The antigen is unknown. The study ran the assay at deep level. Sequencing was performed with immunoSEQ multiplex PCR; in TCRdb, only in-frame clones are kept and a portion is missing. The table lists over a million clones, around 75% of them singletons. Within Nashville, Tennessee resided all donors, each a Caucasian adult. The data originate from a study of shared clonotypes between healthy human individuals. Study at large: Donor composition was a couple of women and a few men, aged 18 to 49.

The CDR3 runs to 16 residues. Germline lookup yields CDR1 SGHRS and CDR2 YFSETQ. V lost 4 bases and J lost 0, with 14 bases in between. Study-level results: The study's rarefaction showed incomplete sorted-subset sequencing despite large depth.

This receptor was taken from a man between 18 and 35 years old in good health. The sample comprised memory CD4+ T cells sorted from blood. Indicated subset: CD45RA-negative fraction. V usage is TRBV5-1 and J usage is TRBJ1-3; D remains ambiguous. The CDR3 region has the DNA TGCGCCAGCAGCCTAGAAACCGGCCCCTCTGGAAACACCATATATTTT. Translation: CASSLETGPSGNTIYF.